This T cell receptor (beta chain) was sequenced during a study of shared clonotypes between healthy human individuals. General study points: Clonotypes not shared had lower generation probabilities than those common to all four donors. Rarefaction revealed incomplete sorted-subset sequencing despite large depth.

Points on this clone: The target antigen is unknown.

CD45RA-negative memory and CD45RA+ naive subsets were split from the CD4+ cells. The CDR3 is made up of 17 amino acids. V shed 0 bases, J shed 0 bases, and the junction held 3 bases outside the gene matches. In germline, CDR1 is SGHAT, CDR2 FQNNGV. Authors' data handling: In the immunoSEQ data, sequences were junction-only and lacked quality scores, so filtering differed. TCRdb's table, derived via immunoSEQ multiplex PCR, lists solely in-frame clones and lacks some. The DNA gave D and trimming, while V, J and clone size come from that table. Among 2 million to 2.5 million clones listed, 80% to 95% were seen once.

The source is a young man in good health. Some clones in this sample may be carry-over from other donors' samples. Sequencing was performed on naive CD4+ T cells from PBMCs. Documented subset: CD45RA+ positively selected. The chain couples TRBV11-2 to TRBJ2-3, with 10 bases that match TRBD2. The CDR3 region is CASSLEGLALSTDTQYF. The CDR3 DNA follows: TGTGCCAGCAGCTTAGAGGGACTAGCGCTTAGCACAGATACGCAGTATTTT.